These 20 T cell receptor beta chains were all obtained from the same sample, sequenced in a study of prognosis after radiotherapy for stage I lung cancer. Genomic DNA served as the source from which two-round multiplex PCR generated TCR beta CDR3 amplicons. First-round PCR amplification was performed with primers specific to each TRBV and TRBJ gene. TCRdb re-analysed the multiplex PCR reads in MiXCR, keeping a single row per CDR3 protein. The repertoire holds approximately 20,000 distinct CDR3 sequences, with about 27% as singletons. The sequencing here drew on PBMCs, taken before or after stereotactic body radiation therapy (not recorded which). These receptor sequences come from a donor at least 50 years old with non-small cell lung cancer.

The rearrangement joins TRBV7-2 to TRBJ2-7; tentative D call: TRBD2 (6 bases). CDR1 is SGHTA and CDR2 is FQGNSA in the germline V gene. Trimming took 5 bases from V and 1 from J, leaving 15 bases between them. This CDR3 has 15 residues. DNA for the CDR3: TGTGCCAGCAGCCGAACTAGCCGGAGTTCCTACGAGCAGTACTTC. Translated, it gives CASSRTSRSSYEQYF.

This clonotype rates as medium-sized. The rearrangement links TRBV20-1 to TRBJ2-5; 13 nucleotides match TRBD2. The J call may be in error: the DNA end matches TRBJ2-1 better. The CDR3 covers 14 residues. Per germline, CDR1 DFQATT and CDR2 SNEGSKA (reference sequence). The CDR3 sequence: CSALLAGGPSEQFF. The CDR3 DNA reads as TGCAGTGCGTTACTAGCGGGAGGGCCAAGTGAGCAGTTCTTC.

This clonotype was seen ten or more times. The chain combines TRBV11-3 with TRBJ2-1; 13 nucleotides align to TRBD2. The germline V gene encodes CDR1 SGHNT and CDR2 YENEEA. Losses at the gene ends were 3 bases for V and 1 base for J; bases not matched to a gene: 6. CDR3 length: 18 amino acids. CDR3 bases: TGTGCCAGCAGCTTCGGACTAGCGGGAGAGGGGTCCTACAATGAGCAGTTCTTC. It codes for CASSFGLAGEGSYNEQFF.

Comment on this clonotype: A far larger clone lies a single base away; this is likely a read error. The chain joins TRBV6-9 to TRBJ2-5; TRBD1 matches 7 bases. V lost 3 bases to trimming and J lost 5 bases; unmatched junction nucleotides: 6. The germline V gene encodes CDR1 MNHGY and CDR2 SVAAGI. This CDR3 is built from 14 residues. CDR3 bases: TGTGCCAGCAGTTACACAATGGGACAGGAGACCCAGTACTTC. This translates into CASSYTMGQETQYF.

Points on this clonotype: A far larger clone is off by one base, so a read error is likely. The gene calls are TRBV6-5 and TRBJ2-7, with 11 bases fitting TRBD2. Per germline, CDR1 MNHEY and CDR2 SVGAGI. The CDR3 spans 15 residues. The CDR3 region is CVSKDPSGRFVEQYF. CDR3 coding DNA: TGTGTCAGCAAAGATCCTAGCGGGAGGTTTGTCGAGCAGTACTTC.

The chain links TRBV6-1 to TRBJ1-1, with unresolved D. CDR1 MNHNS and CDR2 SASEGT come from the germline V gene. The ends were cut back, 3 bases at V and 6 bases at J, with 14 bases in the middle. The CDR3 has 14 amino acids. CDR3 nucleotide sequence: TGTGCCAGCAGTGACCTTGGGGTGGGCGCTGAAGCTTTCTTT. Translated: CASSDLGVGAEAFF.

This clonotype has a count of ten or more. The CDR3 bases are TGTGCCAGCAGTGGGGGTTACATTCAGTACTTC. Translation gives CASSGGYIQYF. The chain links TRBV6-2 or TRBV6-3 to TRBJ2-4; D is tentatively TRBD1 or TRBD2 (5 bases each). The CDR3 loop spans 11 amino acids. Deletions cut 5 bases from V and 8 bases from J, with 7 bases between. Germline CDR1 MNHEY, CDR2 SVGEGT.

Of note for this clonotype: The junction departs from the called germline gene at one end, perhaps through a read error. The chain combines TRBV6-5 with TRBJ1-2, with a possible D match to TRBD1 (5 bases). Germline CDR1 MNHEY, CDR2 SVGAGI. This CDR3 region has 13 residues. CDR3 region: CASTYRQIYGYTF. The CDR3 DNA is TGTGCCAGCACTTACCGACAGATCTATGGCTACACCTTC.

Many counts were recorded for this clonotype. The chain carries TRBV20-1 and TRBJ2-7; 9 bases line up with TRBD1. V lost 2 bases and J lost 0; bases outside the gene matches: 5. There are 15 residues in the CDR3. CDR1 and CDR2 (germline): DFQATT, SNEGSKA (reference sequence). CDR3 protein: CSARPDRGSSYEQYF. As DNA, the CDR3 is TGCAGTGCTAGACCGGACAGGGGCAGCTCCTACGAGCAGTACTTC.

This clonotype occurred many times. The chain joins TRBV10-2 to TRBJ2-2, with 9 bases identical to TRBD2. Per the germline V gene, CDR1 is WSHSY and CDR2 is SAAADI. The junction had 16 bases not matched to a gene; V was cut back by 4 bases and J by 7 bases. The CDR3 consists of 18 residues. The CDR3 bases are TGCGCCAGCAGTGGGCCAAGTGCGGGAGGGCCCGGAGACGGGGAGCTGTTTTTT. Its translation is CASSGPSAGGPGDGELFF.

This clonotype was observed at least ten times. The chain has TRBV4-3 and TRBJ2-7; no firm D call. Germline CDR1 is LGHNA and CDR2 is YSLEER. CDR3 length: 15 residues. V was pared by 1 base and J by 2 bases, with 12 bases between. For the CDR3, the DNA is TGCGCCAGCAGCCAAGCCCACAGCGTCGCCTACGAGCAGTACTTC. Its translation is CASSQAHSVAYEQYF.

In regard to this clonotype: It differs at one base from a far larger clone, so likely a read error. V is TRBV6-4 and J is TRBJ2-6, with D maybe TRBD1 (5 bases). The length of the CDR3 is 15 residues. Germline lookup yields CDR1 MRHNA and CDR2 SNTAGT. The CDR3 sequence: CASSYRTSVANVLTF. DNA for the CDR3: TGTGCCAGCAGTTACAGGACCTCTGTGGCCAACGTCCTGACTTTC.

This clonotype is medium-sized (0.01 to 0.1%) within its sample. Its ends do not fully match the called genes, so a read error is possible. In DNA, the CDR3 is TGTGCCAGCAGCTTGGGAACCACACCCCTCCACTTT. Its translation is CASSLGTTPLHF. The chain employs TRBV5-1 and TRBJ1-6; no reliable D call. Germline CDR1 and CDR2: SGHRS and YFSETQ. The CDR3 extends over 12 amino acids. Together with reference TRBV5-1 and TRBJ1-6, the CDR3 gives the full variable domain: KAGVTQTPRYLIKTRGQQVTLSCSPISGHRSVSWYQQTPGQGLQFLFEYFSETQRNKGNFPGRFSGRQFSNSRSEMNVSTLELGDSALYLCASSLGTTPLHFGNGTRLTVT.

Many counts were recorded for this clonotype. The chain couples TRBV5-4 to TRBJ1-2; 8 positions agree with TRBD1. V lost 2 bases to trimming and J lost 7 bases; unmatched junction nucleotides: 7. Per germline, CDR1 SGHNT and CDR2 YYREEE (reference sequence). The length of the CDR3 is 14 residues. The CDR3 protein is CASSLPGQALGYTF. The CDR3 DNA is TGTGCCAGCAGCTTACCGGGACAGGCTCTTGGCTACACCTTC.

Concerning this clonotype: The likely explanation is a read error, given a far larger clone one base away. V and J are TRBV6-1 and TRBJ2-1; TRBD2 agrees at 10 bases. The CDR3 has 15 residues. CDR1 MNHNS and CDR2 SASEGT come from the germline V gene. CDR3 DNA: TGTGACAGCAGTTTCGTAGCGGGAGGCCCCGATGAGCAGTTCTTC. Translating it yields CDSSFVAGGPDEQFF.

This clonotype is termed medium-sized. This chain links TRBV7-2 with TRBJ1-6; D is uncertain. CDR3 length: 15 residues. V was cut by 4 bases and J by 4 bases, with 11 bases left in between. Germline values: CDR1 SGHTA, CDR2 FQGNSA. CDR3 DNA: TGTGCCAGCAGCTCACTATCGGGTTATAATTCACCCCTCCACTTT. This translates into CASSSLSGYNSPLHF.

This clonotype appeared a few times. A much larger clone sits a single nucleotide away, making a read error possible. No conserved phenylalanine or tryptophan is present at the end of the CDR3, so a read error is the likely explanation. This chain uses TRBV6-1 with TRBJ2-7, with 7 positions matching TRBD1. J was trimmed by 5 bases and V by 4 bases; bases with no gene match: 8. This CDR3 comprises 14 residues. Germline-derived CDR1 and CDR2 are MNHNS and SASEGT. The CDR3 DNA reads TGTGCCAGCAGTGTGACAGGGTCTTATGACGAGCAGTACCTC. This translates into CASSVTGSYDEQYL.

This clonotype was observed at least ten times. This sequence joins TRBV6-1 and TRBJ1-1, with D possibly TRBD1 on 6 matching bases. Looked up from germline, CDR1 is MNHNS and CDR2 is SASEGT. V was pared by 10 bases and J by 4 bases, with 13 bases between. The CDR3 is 12 residues long. CDR3 loop: CAISQGGTEAFF. CDR3 nucleotides: TGTGCCATATCACAGGGCGGCACTGAAGCTTTCTTT.

Only a few counts were recorded for this clonotype. The J gene is TRBJ1-3, the V gene TRBV7-2, with D hard to call. The V gene's germline CDR1 is SGHTA and CDR2 FQGNSA. Trimming cost V 2 bases and J 14 bases, with 25 bases left between them. There are 16 residues in the CDR3. CDR3 in amino acids: CASSLYPASSGNAVYF. The CDR3 DNA is TGTGCCAGCAGCTTATATCCCGCGAGCTCTGGAAACGCCGTATATTTT. The entire variable domain, with the rest obtained from reference TRBV7-2 and TRBJ1-3, is as follows: GAGVSQSPSNKVTEKGKDVELRCDPISGHTALYWYRQSLGQGLEFLIYFQGNSAPDKSGLPSDRFSAERTGGSVSTLTIQRTQQEDSAVYLCASSLYPASSGNAVYFGEGSWLTVV.

The CDR3 protein is CSVSRGLGSYGTQYF. CDR3 in DNA: TGCAGCGTGAGCAGGGGGCTCGGATCCTACGGGACCCAGTACTTC. The V and J genes are TRBV29-1 and TRBJ2-5; TRBD1 matches 8 bases. The J segment lost 7 bases and the V segment lost 6 bases, leaving 16 bases of the junction unmatched. Per the germline V gene, CDR1 is SQVTM and CDR2 is ANQGSEA. The CDR3 is made up of 15 amino acids.